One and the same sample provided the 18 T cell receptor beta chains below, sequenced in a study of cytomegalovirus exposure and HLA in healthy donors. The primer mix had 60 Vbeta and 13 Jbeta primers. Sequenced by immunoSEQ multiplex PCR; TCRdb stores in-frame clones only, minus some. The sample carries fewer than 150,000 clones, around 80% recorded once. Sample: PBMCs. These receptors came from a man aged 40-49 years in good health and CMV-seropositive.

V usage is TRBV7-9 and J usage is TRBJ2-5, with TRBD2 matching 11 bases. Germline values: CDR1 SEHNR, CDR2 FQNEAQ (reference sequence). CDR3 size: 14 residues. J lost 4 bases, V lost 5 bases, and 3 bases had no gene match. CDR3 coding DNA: TGTGCCAGCAGCATACTAGCGGGAGCAGAGACCCAGTACTTC. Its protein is CASSILAGAETQYF.

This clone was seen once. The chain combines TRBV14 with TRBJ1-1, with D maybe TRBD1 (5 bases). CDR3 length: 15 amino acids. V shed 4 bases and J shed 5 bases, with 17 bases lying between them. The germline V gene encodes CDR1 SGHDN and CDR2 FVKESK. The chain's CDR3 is CASSPSWGGMTEAFF. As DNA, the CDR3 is TGTGCCAGCAGCCCCTCGTGGGGGGGGATGACTGAAGCTTTCTTT.

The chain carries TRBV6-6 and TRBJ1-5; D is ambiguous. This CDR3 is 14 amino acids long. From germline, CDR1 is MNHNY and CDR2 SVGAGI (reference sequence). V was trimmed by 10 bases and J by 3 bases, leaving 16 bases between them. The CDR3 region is CATRESINNQPQHF. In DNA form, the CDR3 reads TGTGCCACCCGGGAGTCTATTAACAATCAGCCCCAGCATTTT.

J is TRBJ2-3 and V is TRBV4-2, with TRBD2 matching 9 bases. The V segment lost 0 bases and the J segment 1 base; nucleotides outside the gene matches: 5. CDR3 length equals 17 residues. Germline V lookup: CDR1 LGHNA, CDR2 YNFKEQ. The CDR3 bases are TGTGCCAGCAGCCAAGATTCGAGACTAGCGGGCACAGATACGCAGTATTTT. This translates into CASSQDSRLAGTDTQYF.

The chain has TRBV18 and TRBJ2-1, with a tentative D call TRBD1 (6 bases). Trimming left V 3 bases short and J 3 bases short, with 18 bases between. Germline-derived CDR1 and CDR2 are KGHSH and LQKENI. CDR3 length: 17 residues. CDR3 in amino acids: CASSPTSGQSLYNEQFF. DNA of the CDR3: TGTGCCAGCTCACCCACCTCCGGACAGAGCCTCTACAATGAGCAGTTCTTC.

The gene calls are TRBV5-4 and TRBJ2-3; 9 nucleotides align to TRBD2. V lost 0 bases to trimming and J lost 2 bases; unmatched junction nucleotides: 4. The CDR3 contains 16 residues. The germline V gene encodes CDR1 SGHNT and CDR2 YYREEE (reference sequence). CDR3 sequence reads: CASSLGAGGATDTQYF. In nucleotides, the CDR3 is TGTGCCAGCAGCTTGGGCGCGGGAGGGGCCACAGATACGCAGTATTTT.

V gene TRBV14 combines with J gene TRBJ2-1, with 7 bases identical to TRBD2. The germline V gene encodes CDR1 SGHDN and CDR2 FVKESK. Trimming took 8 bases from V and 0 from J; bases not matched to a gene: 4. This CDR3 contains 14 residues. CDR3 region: CASGRVGSYNEQFF. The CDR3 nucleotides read TGTGCCAGCGGGAGGGTGGGCTCCTACAATGAGCAGTTCTTC.

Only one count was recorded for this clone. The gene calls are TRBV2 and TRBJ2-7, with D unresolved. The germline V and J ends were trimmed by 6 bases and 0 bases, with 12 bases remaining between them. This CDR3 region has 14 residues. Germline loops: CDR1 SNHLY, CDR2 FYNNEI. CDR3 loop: CASRARQPSYEQYF. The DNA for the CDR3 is TGTGCCAGCAGGGCCAGGCAACCCTCCTACGAGCAGTACTTC.

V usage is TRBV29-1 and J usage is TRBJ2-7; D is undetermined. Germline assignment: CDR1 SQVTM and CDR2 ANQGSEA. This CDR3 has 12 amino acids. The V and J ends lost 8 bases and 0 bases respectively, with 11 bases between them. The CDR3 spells CSILGSSYEQYF. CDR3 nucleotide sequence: TGCAGCATCCTCGGTAGCTCCTACGAGCAGTACTTC.

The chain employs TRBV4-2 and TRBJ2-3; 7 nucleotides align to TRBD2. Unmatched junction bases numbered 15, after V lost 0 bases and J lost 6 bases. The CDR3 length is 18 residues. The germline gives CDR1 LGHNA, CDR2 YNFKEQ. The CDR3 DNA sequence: TGTGCCAGCAGCCAAGATCGAGGGGAGGGGACGAGGAGGGATACGCAGTATTTT. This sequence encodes CASSQDRGEGTRRDTQYF.

The CDR3 reads CASSLGLAGGRYEQYF. Written as DNA, the CDR3 is TGTGCCAGCAGCTTAGGGCTAGCGGGAGGGAGGTACGAGCAGTACTTC. The chain carries TRBV7-2 and TRBJ2-7, with 12 bases that match TRBD2. Per the germline V gene, CDR1 is SGHTA and CDR2 is FQGNSA. The ends lost 1 base at V and 4 bases at J; junction bases unmatched: 5. CDR3 length equals 16 residues.

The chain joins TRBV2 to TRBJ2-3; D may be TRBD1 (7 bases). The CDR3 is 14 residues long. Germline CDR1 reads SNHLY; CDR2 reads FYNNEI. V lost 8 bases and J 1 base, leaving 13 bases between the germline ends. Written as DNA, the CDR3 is TGTGCCAGCCGGCAGGGGGAGGGCACAGATACGCAGTATTTT. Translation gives CASRQGEGTDTQYF. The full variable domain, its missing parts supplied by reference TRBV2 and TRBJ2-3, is EPEVTQTPSHQVTQMGQEVILRCVPISNHLYFYWYRQILGQKVEFLVSFYNNEISEKSEIFDDQFSVERPDGSNFTLKIRSTKLEDSAMYFCASRQGEGTDTQYFGPGTRLTVL.

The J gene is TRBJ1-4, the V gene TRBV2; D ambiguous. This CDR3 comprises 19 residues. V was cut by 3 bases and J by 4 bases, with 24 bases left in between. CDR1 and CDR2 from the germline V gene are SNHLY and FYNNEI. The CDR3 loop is CASSDETPPEHVDNEKLFF. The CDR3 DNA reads TGTGCCAGCAGTGATGAGACCCCCCCGGAGCACGTCGATAATGAAAAACTGTTTTTT.

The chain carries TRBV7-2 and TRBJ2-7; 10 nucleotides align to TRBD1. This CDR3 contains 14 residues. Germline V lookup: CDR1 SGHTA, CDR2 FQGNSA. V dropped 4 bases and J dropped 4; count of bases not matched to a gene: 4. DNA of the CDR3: TGTGCCAGCAGCTCCCGGACAGGGGGGTACGAGCAGTACTTC. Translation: CASSSRTGGYEQYF.

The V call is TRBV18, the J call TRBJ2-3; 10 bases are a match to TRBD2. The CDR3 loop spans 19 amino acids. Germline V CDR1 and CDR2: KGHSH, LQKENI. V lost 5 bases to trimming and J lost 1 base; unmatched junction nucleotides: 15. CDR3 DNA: TGTGCCAGCTCAAATCTTGGAGGGCTAGCGGGAGTCGGCACAGATACGCAGTATTTT. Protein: CASSNLGGLAGVGTDTQYF. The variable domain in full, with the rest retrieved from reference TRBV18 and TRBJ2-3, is NAGVMQNPRHLVRRRGQEARLRCSPMKGHSHVYWYRQLPEEGLKFMVYLQKENIIDESGMPKERFSAEFPKEGPSILRIQQVVRGDSAAYFCASSNLGGLAGVGTDTQYFGPGTRLTVL.

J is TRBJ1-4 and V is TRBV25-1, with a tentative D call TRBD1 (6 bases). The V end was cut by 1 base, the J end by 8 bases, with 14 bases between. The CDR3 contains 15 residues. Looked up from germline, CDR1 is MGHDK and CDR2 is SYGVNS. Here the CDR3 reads CASSEWNRVEEKLFF. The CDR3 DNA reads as TGTGCCAGCAGTGAATGGAACAGGGTGGAAGAAAAACTGTTTTTT.

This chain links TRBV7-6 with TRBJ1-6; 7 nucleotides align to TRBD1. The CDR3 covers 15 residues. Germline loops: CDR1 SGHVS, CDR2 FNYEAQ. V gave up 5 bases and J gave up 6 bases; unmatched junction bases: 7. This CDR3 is CASSPGGQANSPLHF. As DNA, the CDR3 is TGTGCCAGCAGCCCAGGGGGGCAGGCTAATTCACCCCTCCACTTT.

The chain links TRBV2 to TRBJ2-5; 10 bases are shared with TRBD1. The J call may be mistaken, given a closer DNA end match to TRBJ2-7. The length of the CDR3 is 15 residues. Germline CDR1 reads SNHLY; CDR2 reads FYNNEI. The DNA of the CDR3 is TGTGCCAGCAGAGAAAGGACAGGGGGATTTGGCGAGCAGTACTTC. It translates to CASRERTGGFGEQYF.